This T cell receptor (beta chain) was profiled in a study of blood T cells in healthy people across ages. The germline V gene encodes CDR1 SGHTA and CDR2 FQGTGA. The CDR3 extends over 16 amino acids. V lost 2 bases to trimming and J lost 0 bases, with 12 bases between them. Whole-study findings and limits: Per million T cells, TCR beta diversity dropped about linearly as age rose. Naive CD4+ cells and diversity were both higher in long-lived donors than in aged donors.

On this clonotype itself: Its antigen is currently unknown.

Healthy Caucasian individuals from Russia aged 6 to 90 served as donors. The authors ran a second PCR of about 6 to 11 cycles using a sample-barcoded 5' primer and a J-beta primer mix. Carrying 12 random nucleotides, a template-switch adaptor labeled each individual cDNA molecule. MiXCR, applied by TCRdb to the 5' RACE reads, yields one record per CDR3 protein. This sample has over 700,000 distinct CDR3 sequences, with 40% to 65% found just once. The sequence was collected from an elderly man in good health. The sequenced material came from blood. J is TRBJ2-3 and V is TRBV7-3; D may be TRBD2 (5 bases). The CDR3 reads CASSLLGGLSTDTQYF. Here the CDR3 DNA reads TGTGCCAGCAGCTTATTGGGCGGGCTGAGCACAGATACGCAGTATTTT.